The 9 T cell receptor beta chains reported below all come from one sample, sequenced in a study of T cell clonality in common variable immunodeficiency. These TCRs' antigens remain unknown. Regarding the study as a whole: Reportedly, TCR beta sequences from common variable immunodeficiency showed fewer deletions and N-nucleotide insertions.

Some clones are missing from TCRdb's copy, which holds only in-frame ones; the method was immunoSEQ multiplex PCR. Recorded here are approximately 12,000 clones, none singletons. The sample was peripheral blood mononuclear cells. All receptors come from a human donor with common variable immunodeficiency.

In the case of this clone: The read comes to an end 3 residues before the CDR3 does, leaving the germline J gene to fill in the end. This chain links TRBV6-1 with TRBJ1-2; D possibly corresponds to TRBD1 (5 bases). This CDR3 has 17 residues. Looked up from germline, CDR1 is MNHNS and CDR2 is SASEGT. Trimming pared 2 bases from V and 0 bases from J, leaving 16 bases between. The CDR3 DNA, read in part, is TGTGCCAGCAGTGAATGGGGCCTAGGTCGAGCTAACTATGGC. Amino acids: CASSEWGLGRANYG. The full CDR3 protein is CASSEWGLGRANYGYTF.

This clone was counted only a few times. The read halts 3 residues ahead of the CDR3 end, with the missing end drawn from the germline J gene. This chain uses TRBV18 with TRBJ1-1; 8 bases are shared with TRBD1. Germline loops: CDR1 KGHSH, CDR2 LQKENI. The CDR3 covers 14 residues. Trimming removed 4 bases from V and 1 base from J; junction bases left unmatched: 2. The CDR3 loop reads CASSRTGRNTEAFF. The CDR3 DNA, read in part, is TGTGCCAGCTCACGGACAGGGCGGAACACTGAA.

This clone has more than one count but fewer than ten. The CDR3 DNA, read in part, is TGTGCCAGCAGCCCGGACAGGGGAGGAGGGACTGAA. Protein sequence: CASSPDRGGGTE. The CDR3 as a whole reads CASSPDRGGGTEAFF. V and J are TRBV7-9 and TRBJ1-1; 9 nucleotides align to TRBD1. With the read ending 3 residues before the CDR3 end, the germline J gene is used to fill in that end. V trimming: 5 bases; J trimming: 5 bases; junction bases outside the gene matches: 9. The CDR3 loop spans 15 amino acids. Germline V CDR1 and CDR2: SEHNR, FQNEAQ (reference sequence).

Note on this clone: The read stops 3 residues short of the end of the CDR3; the missing end is completed from the germline J gene. The V gene is TRBV2, the J gene TRBJ2-7; possibly TRBD1 or TRBD2 for D (6 bases each). V was shortened by 7 bases and J by 0 bases, with 16 bases between the two germline ends. CDR3 length equals 15 residues. Looked up from germline, CDR1 is SNHLY and CDR2 is FYNNEI. This CDR3 is CASTRRDITSYEQYF. CDR3 DNA, as far as it was read: TGTGCCAGCACCCGGAGGGACATAACCTCCTACGAG. Full variable domain (rest looked up from reference TRBV2 and TRBJ2-7): EPEVTQTPSHQVTQMGQEVILRCVPISNHLYFYWYRQILGQKVEFLVSFYNNEISEKSEIFDDQFSVERPDGSNFTLKIRSTKLEDSAMYFCASTRRDITSYEQYFGPGTRLTVT.

In its sample, this clone was seen a few times. From the germline J gene comes the end of the CDR3, since the read stops 3 residues before it. The chain links TRBV30 to TRBJ1-1; weak D call: TRBD1 (6 bases). Germline-derived CDR1 and CDR2 are GTSNPN and SVGIG (reference sequence). V was cut by 5 bases and J by 1 base, with 23 bases left in between. The CDR3 consists of 17 residues. The DNA read from the CDR3 is TGTGCCTGGGTCACAGGGCCCCTGGGAGGTGAGAACACTGAA. This codes for CAWVTGPLGGENTE. The CDR3 in its entirety is CAWVTGPLGGENTEAFF.

This clone was counted a few times. The read comes to an end 3 residues before the CDR3 does, leaving the germline J gene to fill in the end. This chain joins TRBV7-9 and TRBJ1-4; possibly TRBD1 for D (6 bases). Looked up from germline, CDR1 is SEHNR and CDR2 is FQNEAQ (reference sequence). CDR3 size: 15 residues. The V gene lost 0 bases and the J gene lost 8 bases, with 13 bases spanning the gap. The CDR3 sequence is CASSLAQGWEEKLFF. The covered CDR3 bases are TGTGCCAGCAGCTTAGCACAGGGTTGGGAAGAAAAA.

This clone turned up a few times. The DNA ends 3 residues before the CDR3 does, and the rest of the CDR3 is filled in from the germline J gene. The chain employs TRBV7-9 and TRBJ1-5; perhaps TRBD1 as D (6 bases). Germline CDR1 reads SEHNR; CDR2 reads FQNEAQ (reference sequence). The CDR3 contains 14 residues. Trimming cost V 3 bases and J 7 bases, with 13 bases left between them. CDR3 DNA (partial): TGTGCCAGCAGCTTCGGAAGCACAGGGCAGCCC. Amino acids: CASSFGSTGQP. In full, the CDR3 is CASSFGSTGQPQHF.

This clone was counted a few times. The CDR3 end falls 3 residues outside the read, so it is completed with the germline J gene. The V gene is TRBV18, the J gene TRBJ1-2, with D maybe TRBD1 (6 bases). Trimming removed 0 bases at V and 0 bases at J, with 20 bases between. Per germline, CDR1 KGHSH and CDR2 LQKENI. There are 19 residues in the CDR3. Here the CDR3 reads CASSPPILTGRYANYGYTF. The DNA read from the CDR3 is TGTGCCAGCTCACCACCGATCCTCACAGGGAGATACGCTAACTATGGC. The variable domain in full, completed from reference TRBV18 and TRBJ1-2, reads NAGVMQNPRHLVRRRGQEARLRCSPMKGHSHVYWYRQLPEEGLKFMVYLQKENIIDESGMPKERFSAEFPKEGPSILRIQQVVRGDSAAYFCASSPPILTGRYANYGYTFGSGTRLTVV.

This clone turned up a few times. The read terminates 3 residues ahead of where the CDR3 ends, so the germline J gene completes it. The chain has TRBV7-9 and TRBJ1-6; possible D gene TRBD1, 6 bases. Germline V CDR1 and CDR2: SEHNR, FQNEAQ (reference sequence). V lost 1 base and J lost 7, with 8 bases in between. The CDR3 is made up of 14 amino acids. CDR3 loop: CASSLGQENSPLHF. The CDR3 bases that were read are TGTGCCAGCAGCTTAGGACAGGAGAATTCACCC.